This T cell receptor (beta chain) was obtained from a study of Graves' ophthalmopathy and Graves' hyperthyroidism. About the study: At initial diagnosis, peripheral blood was obtained, and this preceded any treatment.

Using RNA transcripts, the TCR beta CDR3 regions were amplified. Investigators did first-round RT-PCR with HTBI primers, then second-round multiplex PCR. TCRdb analysed the multiplex PCR reads with MiXCR anew, one entry per CDR3 protein. The profile covers about 420,000 distinct CDR3 sequences, with under 25% appearing a single time and more than 2.5% taken by the ten largest. Uncontrolled infections, other autoimmune diseases, pregnancy or lactation barred patients from enrollment. Diagnoses were established from clinical symptoms, serum thyroxine, TRAb, thyroid ultrasound and orbital computed tomography. This clonotype occurred many times. This receptor was obtained from a woman younger than 35 with stable Graves' hyperthyroidism. The sequenced sample consisted of peripheral blood.

The CDR3 is CANLASGRASDTGELFF. CDR3 nucleotides: TGTGCCAACCTTGCTAGCGGGAGGGCCTCGGACACCGGGGAGCTGTTTTTT. V gene TRBV6-2 or TRBV6-3 combines with J gene TRBJ2-2, with 12 bases aligning to TRBD2. Germline V lookup: CDR1 MNHEY, CDR2 SVGEGT. Trimming at V came to 10 bases and at J to 3 bases, leaving 12 bases not matched to a gene. The length of the CDR3 is 17 residues.